This TCR beta chain was documented in a study of blood T cell repertoires in COVID-19. Overall study: Samples representing acute and convalescent COVID-19 were sourced from the United States, Italy and Spain.

In the original workflow: Estimates of nucleated cell counts were drawn from the amplification of reference gene primers. The repertoire was sequenced with immunoSEQ multiplex PCR; TCRdb's copy has only in-frame clones and lacks some. Clone size and the V and J calls come from that table; the DNA yielded D and trimming. The table records 250,000 or so clones, over 65% of them present only once. Per the germline V gene, CDR1 is PRHDT and CDR2 is FYEKMQ (reference sequence). This CDR3 has 18 residues. The J segment lost 3 bases and the V segment lost 4 bases, leaving 13 bases of the junction unmatched. This clone was seen more than once but under ten times.

The gene calls are TRBV13 and TRBJ2-1, with TRBD2 matching over 9 bases. Input material: peripheral blood. This receptor was taken from a woman older than 75 with acute or convalescent COVID-19. The CDR3 is CASSSIPHSGRIYNEQFF. The CDR3 DNA reads as TGTGCCAGCAGCTCCATCCCACATAGCGGGAGAATCTACAATGAGCAGTTCTTC.